Following are 10 T cell receptor beta chains from one sample sequenced in a study of blood T cell repertoires in COVID-19. Some clones are missing from TCRdb's copy, which holds only in-frame ones; the method was immunoSEQ multiplex PCR. The sample has fewer than 200,000 clones, roughly 87% seen once. Sequenced: peripheral blood. The receptors here all came from an older woman who had recovered from COVID-19.

The V call is TRBV29-1, the J call TRBJ2-1; maybe TRBD1 (5 bases). V was shortened by 5 bases and J by 10 bases, with 12 bases between the two germline ends. The CDR3 length is 11 residues. Germline V gene data show CDR1 as SQVTM and CDR2 as ANQGSEA. Here the CDR3 DNA reads TGCAGCGTTAAACAGGCGGAGGAGCAGTTCTTC. This gives the protein CSVKQAEEQFF.

The J gene is TRBJ2-2, the V gene TRBV7-3; D uncertain. The V gene lost 5 bases and the J gene lost 5 bases, with 9 bases spanning the gap. The CDR3 is 13 residues long. Germline-derived CDR1 and CDR2 are SGHTA and FQGTGA. DNA for the CDR3: TGTGCCAGCAGCCAGAGGCCGACCGGGGAGCTGTTTTTT. Translation gives CASSQRPTGELFF.

The gene calls are TRBV28 and TRBJ1-1; a weak D match, TRBD1 (5 bases). The CDR3 is 14 amino acids. V lost 5 bases and J 3 bases, leaving 13 bases between the germline ends. CDR1 is MDHEN and CDR2 is SYDVKM in the germline V gene. As DNA, the CDR3 is TGTGCCAGCAGTCCCTCGCAGGGTCACACTGAAGCTTTCTTT. It yields the protein CASSPSQGHTEAFF.

This sequence joins TRBV4-3 and TRBJ1-5; D not certain. From germline, CDR1 is LGHNA and CDR2 YSLEER. This CDR3 is 13 amino acids long. The V gene lost 2 bases and the J gene lost 4 bases, with 6 bases spanning the gap. CDR3 loop: CASSQRTNQPQHF. The CDR3 DNA follows: TGCGCCAGCAGCCAAAGAACTAATCAGCCCCAGCATTTT.

V gene TRBV28 combines with J gene TRBJ2-7; D is ambiguous. Germline CDR1 and CDR2: MDHEN and SYDVKM. V lost 6 bases to trimming and J lost 0 bases, with 18 bases between them. The CDR3 contains 16 residues. CDR3 DNA sequence: TGTGCCAGCAGACCGGTGCCGCCCTCGGGCTCCTACGAGCAGTACTTC. This sequence encodes CASRPVPPSGSYEQYF. Using reference TRBV28 and TRBJ2-7 for the parts outside the CDR3, the full variable domain is DVKVTQSSRYLVKRTGEKVFLECVQDMDHENMFWYRQDPGLGLRLIYFSYDVKMKEKGDIPEGYSVSREKKERFSLILESASTNQTSMYLCASRPVPPSGSYEQYFGPGTRLTVT.

The chain joins TRBV11-3 to TRBJ1-4; D call uncertain. The germline V gene encodes CDR1 SGHNT and CDR2 YENEEA. V lost 3 bases and J 4 bases, leaving 12 bases between the germline ends. CDR3 length: 15 residues. CDR3 in DNA: TGTGCCAGCAGCTTCGCGCGTCGCCTTAATGAAAAACTGTTTTTT. Translated: CASSFARRLNEKLFF. Full variable domain (rest looked up from reference TRBV11-3 and TRBJ1-4): EAGVVQSPRYKIIEKKQPVAFWCNPISGHNTLYWYLQNLGQGPELLIRYENEEAVDDSQLPKDRFSAERLKGVDSTLKIQPAELGDSAVYLCASSFARRLNEKLFFGSGTQLSVL.

This clone was detected a few times. The chain couples TRBV19 to TRBJ1-1, with D possibly being TRBD1 (6 bases). The germline V and J ends were trimmed by 3 bases and 4 bases, with 15 bases remaining between them. CDR3 length: 15 residues. Per the germline V gene, CDR1 is LNHDA and CDR2 is SQIVND (reference sequence). The chain's CDR3 is CASSISWGPGTEAFF. For the CDR3, the DNA is TGTGCCAGTAGTATCTCGTGGGGGCCTGGCACTGAAGCTTTCTTT. Supplemented by reference TRBV19 and TRBJ1-1, the full variable domain reads DGGITQSPKYLFRKEGQNVTLSCEQNLNHDAMYWYRQDPGQGLRLIYYSQIVNDFQKGDIAEGYSVSREKKESFPLTVTSAQKNPTAFYLCASSISWGPGTEAFFGQGTRLTVV.

The chain employs TRBV9 and TRBJ2-3; 9 bases align to TRBD1. J was trimmed by 4 bases and V by 4 bases; bases with no gene match: 10. The germline gives CDR1 SGDLS, CDR2 YYNGEE. The CDR3 is 16 residues long. In DNA form, the CDR3 reads TGTGCCAGCAGCCTAACAACAGGGGGCAACTCAGATACGCAGTATTTT. It is translated as CASSLTTGGNSDTQYF.

The chain combines TRBV28 with TRBJ1-6; D is ambiguous. Between the trimmed V and J ends, which lost 8 bases and 0 bases, there was a span of 11 bases. Germline-derived CDR1 and CDR2 are MDHEN and SYDVKM. The CDR3 contains 15 residues. The CDR3 loop is CASGTIASYNSPLHF. DNA for the CDR3: TGTGCCAGCGGCACAATCGCCTCCTATAATTCACCCCTCCACTTT.

In DNA form, the CDR3 reads TGTGCCAGCAGCCTGGCCAGTGTTCCCGGCTACACCTTC. Translation gives CASSLASVPGYTF. This rearrangement joins TRBV3-1 (or the pseudogene TRBV3-2) to TRBJ1-2; unclear D gene. V was pared by 4 bases and J by 8 bases, with 14 bases between. The CDR3 runs 13 residues. Germline CDR1 is LGHDT and CDR2 is YNNKEL (reference sequence).